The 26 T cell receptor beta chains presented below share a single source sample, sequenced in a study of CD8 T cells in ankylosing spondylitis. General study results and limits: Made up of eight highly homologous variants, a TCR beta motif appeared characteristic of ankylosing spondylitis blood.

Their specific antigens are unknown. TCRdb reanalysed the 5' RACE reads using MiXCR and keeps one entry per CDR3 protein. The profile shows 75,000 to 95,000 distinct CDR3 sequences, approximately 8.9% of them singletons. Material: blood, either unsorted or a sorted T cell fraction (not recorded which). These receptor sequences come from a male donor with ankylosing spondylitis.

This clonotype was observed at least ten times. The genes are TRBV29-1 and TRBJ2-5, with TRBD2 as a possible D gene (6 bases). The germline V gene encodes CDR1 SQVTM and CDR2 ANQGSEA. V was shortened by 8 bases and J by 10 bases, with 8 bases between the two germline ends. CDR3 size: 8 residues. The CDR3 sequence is CSIGGQYF. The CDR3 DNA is TGCAGCATCGGGGGCCAGTACTTC.

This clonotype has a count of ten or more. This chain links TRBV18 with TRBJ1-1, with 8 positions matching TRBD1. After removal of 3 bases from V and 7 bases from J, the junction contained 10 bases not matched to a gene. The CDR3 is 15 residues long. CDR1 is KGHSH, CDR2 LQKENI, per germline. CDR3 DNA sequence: TGTGCCAGCTCACCCGCGACAGGGGCGGCTTATGAAGCTTTCTTT. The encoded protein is CASSPATGAAYEAFF.

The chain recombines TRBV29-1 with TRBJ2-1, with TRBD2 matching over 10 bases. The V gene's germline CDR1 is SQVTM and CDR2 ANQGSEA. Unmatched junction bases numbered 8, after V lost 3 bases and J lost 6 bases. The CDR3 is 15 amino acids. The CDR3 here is CSVDQSSGSGNEQFF. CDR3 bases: TGCAGCGTTGACCAATCTAGCGGGAGTGGCAATGAGCAGTTCTTC.

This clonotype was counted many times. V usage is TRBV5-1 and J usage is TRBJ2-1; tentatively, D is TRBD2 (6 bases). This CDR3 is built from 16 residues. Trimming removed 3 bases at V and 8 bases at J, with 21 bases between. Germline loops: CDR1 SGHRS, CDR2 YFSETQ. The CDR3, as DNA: TGCGCCAGCAGCTACTCTTTTGGAGGGGTTATTGATGAGCAGTTCTTC. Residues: CASSYSFGGVIDEQFF.

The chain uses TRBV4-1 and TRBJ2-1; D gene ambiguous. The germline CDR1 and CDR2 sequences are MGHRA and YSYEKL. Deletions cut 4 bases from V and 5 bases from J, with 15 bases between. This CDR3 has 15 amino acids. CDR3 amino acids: CASSPNEASHNEQFF. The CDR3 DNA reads TGCGCCAGCAGCCCCAATGAAGCGTCCCACAATGAGCAGTTCTTC.

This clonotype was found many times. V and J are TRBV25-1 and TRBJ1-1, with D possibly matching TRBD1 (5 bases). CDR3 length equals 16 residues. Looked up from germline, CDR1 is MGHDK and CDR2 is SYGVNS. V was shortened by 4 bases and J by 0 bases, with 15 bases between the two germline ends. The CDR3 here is CASSGWQGEMNTEAFF. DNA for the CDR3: TGTGCCAGCAGTGGGTGGCAGGGCGAAATGAACACTGAAGCTTTCTTT.

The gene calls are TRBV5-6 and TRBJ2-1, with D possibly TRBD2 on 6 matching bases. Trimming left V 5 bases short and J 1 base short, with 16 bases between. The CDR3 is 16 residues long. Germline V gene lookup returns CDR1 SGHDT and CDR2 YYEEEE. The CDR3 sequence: CASSSGVAESYNEQFF. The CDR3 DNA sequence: TGTGCCAGCAGTTCCGGGGTAGCGGAATCCTACAATGAGCAGTTCTTC.

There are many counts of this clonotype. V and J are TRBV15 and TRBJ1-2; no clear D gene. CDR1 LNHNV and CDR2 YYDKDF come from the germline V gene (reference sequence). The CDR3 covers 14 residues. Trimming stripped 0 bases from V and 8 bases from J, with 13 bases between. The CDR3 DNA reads TGTGCCACCAGCAGAGATTCGTTCCCCGTCGGCTACACCTTC. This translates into CATSRDSFPVGYTF.

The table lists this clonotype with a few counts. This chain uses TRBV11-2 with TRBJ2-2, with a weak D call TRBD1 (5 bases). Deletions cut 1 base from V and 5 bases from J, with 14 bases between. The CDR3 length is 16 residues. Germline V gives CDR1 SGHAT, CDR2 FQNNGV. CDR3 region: CASSLVSETVTGELFF. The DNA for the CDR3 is TGTGCCAGCAGCTTAGTTTCGGAGACAGTAACCGGGGAGCTGTTTTTT.

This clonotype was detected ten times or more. In DNA, the CDR3 is TGTGCCAGCAGTTTATCTCGGACTAGCGGGGGGTCAGGTGATACGCAGTATTTT. It specifies CASSLSRTSGGSGDTQYF. The chain combines TRBV27 with TRBJ2-3, with 14 bases that match TRBD2. Germline CDR1 and CDR2: MNHEY and SMNVEV (reference sequence). V was pared by 0 bases and J by 6 bases, with 8 bases of the junction left unmatched. The CDR3 covers 18 residues.

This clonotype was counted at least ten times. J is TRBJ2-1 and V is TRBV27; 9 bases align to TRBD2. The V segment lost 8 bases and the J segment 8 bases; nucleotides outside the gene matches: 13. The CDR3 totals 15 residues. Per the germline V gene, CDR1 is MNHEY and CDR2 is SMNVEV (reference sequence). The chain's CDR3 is CASGVLGLAGDEQFF. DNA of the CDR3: TGTGCCAGCGGAGTCTTGGGACTAGCAGGAGATGAGCAGTTCTTC.

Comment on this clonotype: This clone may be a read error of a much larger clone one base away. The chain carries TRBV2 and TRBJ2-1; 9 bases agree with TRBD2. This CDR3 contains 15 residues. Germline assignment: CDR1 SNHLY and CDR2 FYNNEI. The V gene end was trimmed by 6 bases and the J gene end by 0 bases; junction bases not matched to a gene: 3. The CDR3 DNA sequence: TGTGCCAGCAGGAAAGCGGGGGGCTCCTACAATGAGCAGTTCTTC. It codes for CASRKAGGSYNEQFF.

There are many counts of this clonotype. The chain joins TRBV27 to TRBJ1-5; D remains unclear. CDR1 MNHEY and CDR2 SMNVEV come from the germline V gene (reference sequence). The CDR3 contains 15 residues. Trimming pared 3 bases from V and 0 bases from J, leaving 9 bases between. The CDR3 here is CASSFGGNSNQPQHF. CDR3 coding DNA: TGTGCCAGCAGTTTCGGCGGTAATAGCAATCAGCCCCAGCATTTT.

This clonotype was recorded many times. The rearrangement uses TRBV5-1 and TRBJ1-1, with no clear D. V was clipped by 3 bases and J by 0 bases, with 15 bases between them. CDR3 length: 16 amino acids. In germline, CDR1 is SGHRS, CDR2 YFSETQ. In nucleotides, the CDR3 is TGCGCCAGCAGCTGGGAAGAAGGGTCACTGAACACTGAAGCTTTCTTT. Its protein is CASSWEEGSLNTEAFF.

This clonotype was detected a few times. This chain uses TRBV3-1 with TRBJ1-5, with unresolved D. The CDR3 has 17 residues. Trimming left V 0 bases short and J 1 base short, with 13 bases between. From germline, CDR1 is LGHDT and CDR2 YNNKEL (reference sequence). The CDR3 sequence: CASSQDSRLRSNQPQHF. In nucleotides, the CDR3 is TGTGCCAGCAGCCAAGATAGTCGCCTCAGAAGCAATCAGCCCCAGCATTTT. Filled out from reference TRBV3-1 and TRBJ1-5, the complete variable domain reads DTAVSQTPKYLVTQMGNDKSIKCEQNLGHDTMYWYKQDSKKFLKIMFSYNNKELIINETVPNRFSPKSPDKAHLNLHINSLELGDSAVYFCASSQDSRLRSNQPQHFGDGTRLSIL.

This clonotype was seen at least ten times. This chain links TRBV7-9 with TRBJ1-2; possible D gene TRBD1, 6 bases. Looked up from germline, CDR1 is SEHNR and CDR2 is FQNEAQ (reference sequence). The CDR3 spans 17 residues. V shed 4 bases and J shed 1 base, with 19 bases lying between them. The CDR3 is CASSSHPPGASNYGYTF. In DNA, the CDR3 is TGTGCCAGCAGCTCCCACCCCCCAGGGGCCAGTAACTATGGCTACACCTTC.

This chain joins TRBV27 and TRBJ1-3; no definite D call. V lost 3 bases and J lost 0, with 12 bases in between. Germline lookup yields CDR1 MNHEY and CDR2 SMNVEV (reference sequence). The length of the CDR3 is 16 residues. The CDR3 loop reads CASSFSFLSSGNTIYF. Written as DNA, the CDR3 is TGTGCCAGCAGTTTCAGCTTTCTAAGCTCTGGAAACACCATATATTTT.

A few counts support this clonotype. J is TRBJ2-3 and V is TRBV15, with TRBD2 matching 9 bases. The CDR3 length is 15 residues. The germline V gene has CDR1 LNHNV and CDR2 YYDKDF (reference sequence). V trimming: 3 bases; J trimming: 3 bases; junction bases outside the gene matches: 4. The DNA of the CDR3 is TGTGCCACCAGCAGGCCTAGCGGGAAGACAGATACGCAGTATTTT. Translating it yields CATSRPSGKTDTQYF. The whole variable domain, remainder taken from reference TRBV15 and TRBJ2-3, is DAMVIQNPRYQVTQFGKPVTLSCSQTLNHNVMYWYQQKSSQAPKLLFHYYDKDFNNEADTPDNFQSRRPNTSFCFLDIRSPGLGDTAMYLCATSRPSGKTDTQYFGPGTRLTVL.

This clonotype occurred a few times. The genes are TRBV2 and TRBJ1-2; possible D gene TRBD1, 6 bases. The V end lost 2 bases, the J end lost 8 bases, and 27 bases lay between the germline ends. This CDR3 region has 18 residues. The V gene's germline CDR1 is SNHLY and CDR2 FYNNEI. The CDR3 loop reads CASSERGGPDRTEGGYTF. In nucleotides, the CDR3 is TGTGCCAGCAGTGAACGTGGGGGACCTGACAGGACCGAGGGAGGCTACACCTTC.

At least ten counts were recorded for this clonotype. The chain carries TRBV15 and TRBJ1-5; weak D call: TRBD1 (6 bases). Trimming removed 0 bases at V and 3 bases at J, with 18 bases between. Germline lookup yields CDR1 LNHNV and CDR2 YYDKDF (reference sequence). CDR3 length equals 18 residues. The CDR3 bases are TGTGCCACCAGCAGAGATCCGGGTTGGACAGACCTCAATCAGCCCCAGCATTTT. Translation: CATSRDPGWTDLNQPQHF.

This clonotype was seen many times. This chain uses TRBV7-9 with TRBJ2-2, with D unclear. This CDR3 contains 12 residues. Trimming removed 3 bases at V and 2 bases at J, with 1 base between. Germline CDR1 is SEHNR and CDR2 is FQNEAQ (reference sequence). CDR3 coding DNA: TGTGCCAGCAGCTTCAACACCGGGGAGCTGTTTTTT. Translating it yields CASSFNTGELFF.

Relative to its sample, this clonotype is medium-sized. Here the CDR3 reads CAWTGRSDEQFF. For the CDR3, the DNA is TGTGCCTGGACGGGCAGGAGCGATGAGCAGTTCTTC. This rearrangement joins TRBV30 to TRBJ2-1; D remains ambiguous. Germline CDR1 and CDR2: GTSNPN and SVGIG (reference sequence). Trimming shortened V by 4 bases and J by 8 bases, and 12 bases separated the two germline ends. The CDR3 extends over 12 amino acids.

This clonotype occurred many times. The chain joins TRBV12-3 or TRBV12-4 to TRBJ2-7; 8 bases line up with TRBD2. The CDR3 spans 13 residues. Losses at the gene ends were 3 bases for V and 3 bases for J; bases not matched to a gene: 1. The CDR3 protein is CASSFSGNYEQYF. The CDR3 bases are TGTGCCAGCAGTTTTAGCGGGAACTACGAGCAGTACTTC.

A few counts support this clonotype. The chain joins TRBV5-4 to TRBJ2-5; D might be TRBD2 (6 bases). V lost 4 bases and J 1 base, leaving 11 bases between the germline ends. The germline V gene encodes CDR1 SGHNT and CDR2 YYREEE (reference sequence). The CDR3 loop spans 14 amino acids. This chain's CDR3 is CASSTDGGQETQYF. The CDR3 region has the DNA TGTGCCAGCAGCACCGACGGGGGCCAAGAGACCCAGTACTTC. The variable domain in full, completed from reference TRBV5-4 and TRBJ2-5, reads ETGVTQSPTHLIKTRGQQVTLRCSSQSGHNTVSWYQQALGQGPQFIFQYYREEENGRGNFPPRFSGLQFPNYSSELNVNALELDDSALYLCASSTDGGQETQYFGPGTRLLVL.

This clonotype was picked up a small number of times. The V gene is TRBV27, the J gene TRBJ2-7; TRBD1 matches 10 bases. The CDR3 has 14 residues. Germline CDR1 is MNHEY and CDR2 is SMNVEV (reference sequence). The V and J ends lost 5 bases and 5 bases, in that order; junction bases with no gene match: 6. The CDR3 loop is CASSHGTGEDEQYF. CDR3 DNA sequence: TGTGCCAGCAGTCACGGGACAGGGGAGGACGAGCAGTACTTC.

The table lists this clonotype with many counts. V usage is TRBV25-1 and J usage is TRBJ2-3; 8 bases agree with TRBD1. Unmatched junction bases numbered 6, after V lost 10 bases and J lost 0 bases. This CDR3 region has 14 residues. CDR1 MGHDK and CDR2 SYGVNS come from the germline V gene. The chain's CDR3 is CATDRGLSTDTQYF. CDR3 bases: TGTGCCACTGACAGGGGCCTAAGCACAGATACGCAGTATTTT.